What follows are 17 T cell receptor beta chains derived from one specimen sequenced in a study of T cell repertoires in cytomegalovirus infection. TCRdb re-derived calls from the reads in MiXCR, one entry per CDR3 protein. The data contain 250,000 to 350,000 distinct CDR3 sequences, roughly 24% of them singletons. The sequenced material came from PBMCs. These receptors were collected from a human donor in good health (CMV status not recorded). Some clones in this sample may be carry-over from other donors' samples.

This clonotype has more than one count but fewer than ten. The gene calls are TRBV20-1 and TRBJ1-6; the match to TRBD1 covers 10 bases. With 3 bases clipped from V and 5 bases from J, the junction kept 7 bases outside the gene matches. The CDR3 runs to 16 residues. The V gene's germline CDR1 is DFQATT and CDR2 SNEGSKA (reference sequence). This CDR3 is CSASIGTGANNSPLHF. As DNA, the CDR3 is TGCAGTGCTAGTATAGGGACAGGGGCGAATAATTCACCCCTCCACTTT.

CDR3 in DNA: TGCAGTGCTAGGGTTCGGGACAGACTGGAGAACACTGAAGCTTTCTTT. This gives the protein CSARVRDRLENTEAFF. This chain links TRBV20-1 with TRBJ1-1, with 7 bases identical to TRBD1. CDR1 is DFQATT, CDR2 SNEGSKA, per germline (reference sequence). The CDR3 totals 16 residues. V shed 3 bases, J shed 1 base, and the junction held 11 bases outside the gene matches.

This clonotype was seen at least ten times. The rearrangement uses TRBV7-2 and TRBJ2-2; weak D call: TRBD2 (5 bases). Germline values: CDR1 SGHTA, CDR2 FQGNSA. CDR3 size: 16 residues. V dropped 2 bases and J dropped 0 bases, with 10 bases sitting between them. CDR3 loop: CASSLRGFPNTGELFF. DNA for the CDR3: TGTGCCAGCAGCTTACGGGGATTTCCGAACACCGGGGAGCTGTTTTTT.

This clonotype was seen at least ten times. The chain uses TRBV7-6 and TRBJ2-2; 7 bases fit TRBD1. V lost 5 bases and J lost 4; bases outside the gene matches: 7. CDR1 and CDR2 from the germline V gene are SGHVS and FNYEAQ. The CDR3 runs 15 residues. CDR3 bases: TGTGCCAGCAGCCCCAGGGGGATTAGCACCGGGGAGCTGTTTTTT. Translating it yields CASSPRGISTGELFF.

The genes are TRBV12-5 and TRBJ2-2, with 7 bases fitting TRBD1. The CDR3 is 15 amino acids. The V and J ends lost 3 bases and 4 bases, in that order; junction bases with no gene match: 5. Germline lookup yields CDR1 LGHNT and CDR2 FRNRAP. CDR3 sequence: CASGLLRDSTGELFF. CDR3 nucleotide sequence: TGTGCTAGTGGTTTACTCCGGGACAGCACCGGGGAGCTGTTTTTT.

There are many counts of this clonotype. The CDR3 DNA sequence: TGTGCCATCAGTGACTCCTCCTACGAGCAGTACTTC. Translation: CAISDSSYEQYF. The gene calls are TRBV10-3 and TRBJ2-7; unclear D gene. Germline CDR1 and CDR2: ENHRY and SYGVKD. Trimming took off 3 bases at V and 0 bases at J, with 3 bases between the two ends. CDR3 size: 12 residues.

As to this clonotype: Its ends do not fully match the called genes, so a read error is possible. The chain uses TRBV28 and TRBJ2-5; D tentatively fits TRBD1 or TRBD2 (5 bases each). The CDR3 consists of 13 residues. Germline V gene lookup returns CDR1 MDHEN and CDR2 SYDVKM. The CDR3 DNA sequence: TGTGCCAGCAAGACAGCCTCGGTAGGGACCCATTACTTC. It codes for CASKTASVGTHYF.

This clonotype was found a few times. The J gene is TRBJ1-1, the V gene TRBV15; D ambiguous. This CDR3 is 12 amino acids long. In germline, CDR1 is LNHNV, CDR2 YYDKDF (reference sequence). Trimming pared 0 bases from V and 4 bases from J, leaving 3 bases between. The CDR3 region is CATSRDFTEAFF. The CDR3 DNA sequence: TGTGCCACCAGCAGAGATTTCACTGAAGCTTTCTTT.

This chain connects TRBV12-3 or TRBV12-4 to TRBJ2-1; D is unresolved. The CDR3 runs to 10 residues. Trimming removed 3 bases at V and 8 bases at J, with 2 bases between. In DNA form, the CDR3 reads TGTGCCAGCAGTTTCTATGAGCAGTTCTTC. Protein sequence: CASSFYEQFF.

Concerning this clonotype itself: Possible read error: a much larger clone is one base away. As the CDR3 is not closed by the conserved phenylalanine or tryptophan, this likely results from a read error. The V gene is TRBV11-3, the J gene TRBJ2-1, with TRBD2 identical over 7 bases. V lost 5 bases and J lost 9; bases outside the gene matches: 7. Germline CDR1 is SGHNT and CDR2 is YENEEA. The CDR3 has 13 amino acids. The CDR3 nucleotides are TGTGCCAGCAGCGGGACTACCCCTGGTGAGCAGTTCGTC. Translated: CASSGTTPGEQFV.

The CDR3 coding sequence is TGCAGTGCTAGACAGCGGAGCTCCTACAATGAGCAGTTCTTC. It translates to CSARQRSSYNEQFF. The chain uses TRBV20-1 and TRBJ2-1; D is perhaps TRBD2 (5 bases). V was cut by 2 bases and J by 0 bases, with 8 bases left in between. This CDR3 is 14 amino acids long. Germline-derived CDR1 and CDR2 are DFQATT and SNEGSKA (reference sequence).

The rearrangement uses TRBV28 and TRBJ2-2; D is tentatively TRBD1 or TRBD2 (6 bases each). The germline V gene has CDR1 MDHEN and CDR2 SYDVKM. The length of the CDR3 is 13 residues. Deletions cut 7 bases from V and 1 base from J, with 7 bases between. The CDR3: CASKGGNTGELFF. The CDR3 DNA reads TGTGCCAGCAAGGGGGGGAACACCGGGGAGCTGTTTTTT.

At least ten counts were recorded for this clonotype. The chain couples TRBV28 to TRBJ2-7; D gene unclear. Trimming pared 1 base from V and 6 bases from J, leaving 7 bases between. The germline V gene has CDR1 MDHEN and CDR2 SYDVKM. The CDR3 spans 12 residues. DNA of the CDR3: TGTGCCAGCAGTTTATTTACTCCCGAGCAGTACTTC. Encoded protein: CASSLFTPEQYF.

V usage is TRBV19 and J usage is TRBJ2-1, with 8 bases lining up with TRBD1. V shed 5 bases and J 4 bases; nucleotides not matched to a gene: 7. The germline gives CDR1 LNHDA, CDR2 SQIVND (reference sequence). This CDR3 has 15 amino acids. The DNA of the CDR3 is TGTGCCAGTAGTCGACGGACAGGGCCATACAATGAGCAGTTCTTC. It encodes CASSRRTGPYNEQFF.

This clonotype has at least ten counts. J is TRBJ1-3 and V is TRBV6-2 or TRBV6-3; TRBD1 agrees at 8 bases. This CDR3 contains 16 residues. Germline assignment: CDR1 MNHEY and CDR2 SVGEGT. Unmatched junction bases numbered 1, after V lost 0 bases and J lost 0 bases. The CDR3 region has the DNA TGTGCCAGCAGTTACTCCGGGACAGGCTCTGGAAACACCATATATTTT. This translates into CASSYSGTGSGNTIYF.

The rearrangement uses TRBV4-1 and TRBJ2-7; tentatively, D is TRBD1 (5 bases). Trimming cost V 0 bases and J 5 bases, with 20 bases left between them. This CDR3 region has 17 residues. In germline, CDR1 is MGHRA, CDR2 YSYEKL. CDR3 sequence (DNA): TGCGCCAGCAGCCAAGAAAGGGGATCGGGCGGATTTGACGAGCAGTACTTC. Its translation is CASSQERGSGGFDEQYF.

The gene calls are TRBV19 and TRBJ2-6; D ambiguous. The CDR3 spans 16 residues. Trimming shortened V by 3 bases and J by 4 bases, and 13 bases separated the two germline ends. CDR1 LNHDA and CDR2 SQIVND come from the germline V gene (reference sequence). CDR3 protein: CASSMGSVVGANVLTF. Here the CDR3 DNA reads TGTGCCAGTAGTATGGGAAGCGTGGTAGGGGCCAACGTCCTGACTTTC. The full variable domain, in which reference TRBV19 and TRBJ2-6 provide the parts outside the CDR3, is DGGITQSPKYLFRKEGQNVTLSCEQNLNHDAMYWYRQDPGQGLRLIYYSQIVNDFQKGDIAEGYSVSREKKESFPLTVTSAQKNPTAFYLCASSMGSVVGANVLTFGAGSRLTVL.